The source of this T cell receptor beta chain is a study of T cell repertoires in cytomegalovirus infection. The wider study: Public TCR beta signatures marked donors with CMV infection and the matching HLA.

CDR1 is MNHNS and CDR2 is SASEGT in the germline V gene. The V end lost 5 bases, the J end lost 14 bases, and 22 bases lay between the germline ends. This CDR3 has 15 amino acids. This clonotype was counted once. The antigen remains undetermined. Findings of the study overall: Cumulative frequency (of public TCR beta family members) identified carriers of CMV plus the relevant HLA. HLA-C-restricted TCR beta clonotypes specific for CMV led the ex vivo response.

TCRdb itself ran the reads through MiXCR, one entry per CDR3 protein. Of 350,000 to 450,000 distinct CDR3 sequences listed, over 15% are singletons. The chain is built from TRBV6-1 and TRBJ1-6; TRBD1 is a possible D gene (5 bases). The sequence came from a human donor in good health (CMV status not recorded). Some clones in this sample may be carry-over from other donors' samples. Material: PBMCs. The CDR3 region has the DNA TGTGCCAGCAGTTCCCCCGGGACGGCCGAAGCTTCCCTCCACTTT. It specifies CASSSPGTAEASLHF.